This T cell receptor (beta chain) was captured in a study of blood T cell repertoires in COVID-19. Study overall: PBMCs, B-cell-depleted T cells, or T cells provided the cDNA or gDNA that made up the material.

This clone was counted a few times. There are 15 residues in the CDR3. Germline assignment: CDR1 KGHDR and CDR2 SFDVKD. V lost 4 bases, J lost 5 bases, and 4 bases stayed unmatched. The repertoire was sequenced with immunoSEQ multiplex PCR; TCRdb's copy has only in-frame clones and lacks some. The sample lists over 250,000 clones; 80% to 95% were seen once. Participant-reported clinical history was the basis for cohort assignment. Either two negative PCRs, clearance, or symptom resolution qualified Cohort 3 donors as recovered. Material: PBMCs or T cells enriched from blood (not recorded which). The receptor was isolated from a woman aged 25 to 45 who had recovered from COVID-19. V and J are TRBV24-1 and TRBJ2-2; 9 bases fit TRBD1. The DNA of the CDR3 is TGTGCCACCAGTGAACGGGACAGGGTGACCGGGGAGCTGTTTTTT. It specifies CATSERDRVTGELFF.